This record concerns one T cell receptor beta chain sequence. Its specificity is not known. The CDR3 sequence is 15 residues long. Trimming took 4 bases from V and 5 from J; bases not matched to a gene: 11. The V gene's germline CDR1 is SGHDT and CDR2 YYEEEE. This specimen belongs to a study of long-term antiretroviral therapy in people with HIV. Assay version v3.0 of immunoSEQ was used, and it was run at survey level. Sequenced by immunoSEQ multiplex PCR; TCRdb stores in-frame clones only, minus some. The sample consists of about 29,000 clones, around 80% of them appearing once. Findings and limits, study-wide: Clonal expansions arising prior to ART prevailed in the repertoire at every time point. Relative to control repertoires, HIV repertoires exhibited narrower CDR3 length ranges.

No fewer than two post-ART and no fewer than one pre-ART PBMC samples existed for each donor. Every specimen provided about 1-10 million cryopreserved PBMC before DNA extraction took place. The sequence derives from a man younger than 30 with HIV. V gene TRBV5-6 combines with J gene TRBJ1-2; 7 nucleotides align to TRBD1. This specimen was unsorted PBMCs, taken 1.5 years before starting antiretroviral therapy. The CDR3 nucleotides are TGTGCCAGCAGCCCTGGGACAGCTTCCCAGTATGGCTACACCTTC. This encodes CASSPGTASQYGYTF.